This T cell receptor (beta chain) was identified in a study of blood T cell repertoires in COVID-19. Sequenced by immunoSEQ multiplex PCR; TCRdb stores in-frame clones only, minus some. Here the sample spans around 180,000 clones, roughly 79% being singletons. Seattle's cohort entered during active infection and was followed longitudinally. This clonotype was sampled from a woman older than 75 with COVID-19, enrolled during active disease. The sequenced sample consisted of peripheral blood.

The CDR3 DNA is TGTGCCAGCAGTTTAGGGTATACATTTGAAGCTTTCTTT. Protein: CASSLGYTFEAFF. The rearrangement links TRBV12-3 or TRBV12-4 to TRBJ1-1; D remains unclear. The CDR3 runs to 13 residues. V shed 1 base and J shed 7 bases, with 10 bases lying between them.